This T cell receptor (beta chain) was found in a study of brain metastases from non-small cell lung cancer. General study points: Brain metastases shared most TCR repertoire with primaries, with sparse T cells.

Some clones are missing from TCRdb's copy, which holds only in-frame ones; the method was immunoSEQ multiplex PCR. The sample lists 14,000 to 15,000 clones, approximately 80% occurring once. The germline CDR1 and CDR2 sequences are KGHDR and SFDVKD. With V trimmed by 6 bases and J by 0 bases, 4 bases remained unmatched. This CDR3 comprises 15 residues. Concerning this clone: Its specificity is not known.

The chain carries TRBV24-1 and TRBJ1-1, with 9 nucleotides matching TRBD1. The sequencing input was primary lung tumor tissue. The TCR originated in a donor aged 40 or older with non-small cell lung cancer. The CDR3 loop reads CATSSRDRVNTEAFF. The DNA of the CDR3 is TGTGCCACCAGTTCCCGGGACAGGGTGAACACTGAAGCTTTCTTT.